The sequence of this TCR beta chain was determined in a study of T-cell memory formation after mild COVID-19. Study-level information: For the most part, TCR clusters were specific to one donor. Study results and caveats: In second-wave clones peaking day 37, SARS-CoV-2 specificity remained unconfirmed. The study detected some responding clones in pre-infection memory, suggesting cross-reactive memory joined.

Trimming took off 3 bases at V and 9 bases at J, with 12 bases between the two ends. Germline V gives CDR1 MNHEY, CDR2 SMNVEV (reference sequence). The CDR3 has 13 amino acids. Using constant-segment primers, 5'RACE produced TCR alpha and TCR beta cDNA libraries carrying sample barcodes and UMIs. TCRdb independently ran MiXCR on the 5' RACE reads; one entry per CDR3 protein. The profile shows approximately 560,000 distinct CDR3 sequences, roughly a sixth of them singletons. This clonotype was counted only a few times. Its antigen remains unknown. The rearrangement joins TRBV27 to TRBJ2-1; no reliable D call. This clonotype was obtained from an adult woman who had mild COVID-19 (a few samples of this study predate the infection). Cell type and time point are not known. Source material: PBMCs or a T cell subset sorted from them (not recorded which). This chain's CDR3 is CASSFPSLSEQFF. The CDR3 DNA follows: TGTGCCAGCAGTTTCCCATCTTTAAGTGAGCAGTTCTTC.